These T cell receptor beta chains were read from a single sample in a study of shared clonotypes between healthy human individuals. Clones were sequenced by immunoSEQ multiplex PCR, and TCRdb holds only the in-frame ones, with some missing. The data hold hundreds of thousands of clones, with approximately 79% observed a single time. Sequenced material: memory CD4+ T cells sorted from blood. These receptors were taken from a woman aged 25-40 years in good health. Each CDR3 is given with its conserved first and last residue. The D gene is left open where the match is weak. Size is omitted from some rows. Given values are once, few, many or a class for expanded clones.

len: 15
v_gene: TRBV7-2
j_gene: TRBJ2-3
abundance: once
d_gene: TRBD2
CDR3aa: CASSLRAGVTDTQYF
CDR3nt: TGTGCCAGCAGCTTAAGAGCGGGGGTCACAGATACGCAGTATTTT

len: 15
v_gene: TRBV27
j_gene: TRBJ1-1
abundance: -
d_gene: -
CDR3aa: CASSLKWKVESEAFF
CDR3nt: TGTGCCAGCAGTTTGAAATGGAAGGTAGAGTCTGAAGCTTTCTTT

len: 16
v_gene: TRBV18
j_gene: TRBJ2-7
abundance: -
d_gene: TRBD2
CDR3aa: CASSPFGTSGPYEQYF
CDR3nt: TGTGCCAGCTCACCTTTTGGGACTAGCGGCCCCTACGAGCAGTACTTC

len: 15
v_gene: TRBV6-1
j_gene: TRBJ1-5
abundance: -
d_gene: TRBD1
CDR3aa: CASSMDRDKNQPQHF
CDR3nt: TGTGCCAGCAGTATGGACAGGGATAAGAATCAGCCCCAGCATTTT

len: 16
v_gene: TRBV28
j_gene: TRBJ1-4
abundance: once
d_gene: -
CDR3aa: CASSMAGPLGIEKLFF
CDR3nt: TGTGCCAGCAGTATGGCGGGGCCCCTGGGGATTGAAAAACTGTTTTTT

len: 14
v_gene: TRBV5-1
j_gene: TRBJ2-7
abundance: -
d_gene: TRBD1
CDR3aa: CASRPGTGGGEQYF
CDR3nt: TGCGCCAGCAGACCCGGGACAGGGGGCGGCGAGCAGTACTTC

len: 14
v_gene: TRBV6-5
j_gene: TRBJ2-4
abundance: -
d_gene: -
CDR3aa: CASSRDYESNIQYF
CDR3nt: TGTGCCAGCAGCCGTGACTACGAGTCCAACATTCAGTACTTC

len: 14
v_gene: TRBV6-4
j_gene: TRBJ2-1
abundance: -
d_gene: -
CDR3aa: CAFEDNCAYNEQFF
CDR3nt: TGTGCCTTCGAGGATAATTGCGCCTACAATGAGCAGTTCTTC

len: 14
v_gene: TRBV27
j_gene: TRBJ2-1
abundance: few
d_gene: TRBD2
CDR3aa: CASSLSLAGAEQFF
CDR3nt: TGTGCCAGCAGTTTGTCGCTAGCGGGAGCTGAGCAGTTCTTC

len: 12
v_gene: TRBV29-1
j_gene: TRBJ1-1
abundance: -
d_gene: -
CDR3aa: CSHQRTTQAFFF
CDR3nt: TGCAGCCATCAAAGGACAACGCAGGCTTTTTTCTTT

len: 16
v_gene: TRBV5-6
j_gene: TRBJ2-6
abundance: once
d_gene: -
CDR3aa: CASSLLQGTGANVLTF
CDR3nt: TGTGCCAGCAGCCTCCTACAGGGAACTGGGGCCAACGTCCTGACTTTC

len: 18
v_gene: TRBV25-1
j_gene: TRBJ2-1
abundance: once
d_gene: TRBD1
CDR3aa: CASSDEIQGGVDYNEQFF
CDR3nt: TGTGCCAGCAGTGACGAGATACAGGGGGGAGTGGACTACAATGAGCAGTTCTTC

len: 14
v_gene: TRBV5-1
j_gene: TRBJ2-5
abundance: -
d_gene: -
CDR3aa: CASSRGTDQETQYF
CDR3nt: TGCGCCAGCAGCCGCGGGACAGACCAAGAGACCCAGTACTTC

len: 17
v_gene: TRBV23-1
j_gene: TRBJ1-5
abundance: -
d_gene: -
CDR3aa: CASSHPCPGGCNQPQHF
CDR3nt: TGCGCCAGCAGTCACCCCTGCCCGGGTGGGTGCAATCAGCCCCAGCATTTT

len: 14
v_gene: TRBV6-6
j_gene: TRBJ2-3
abundance: -
d_gene: -
CDR3aa: CASSSTREADTQYF
CDR3nt: TGTGCCAGCAGCTCCACTAGAGAGGCAGATACGCAGTATTTT

len: 16
v_gene: TRBV7-9
j_gene: TRBJ1-3
abundance: -
d_gene: TRBD1
CDR3aa: CASSTGQGASGNTIYF
CDR3nt: TGTGCCAGCAGCACCGGACAGGGGGCGTCTGGAAACACCATATATTTT

len: 16
v_gene: TRBV9
j_gene: TRBJ2-2
abundance: once
d_gene: TRBD2
CDR3aa: CASSEQAGGYTGELFF
CDR3nt: TGTGCCAGCAGCGAACAAGCGGGAGGGTACACCGGGGAGCTGTTTTTT

len: 15
v_gene: TRBV11-2
j_gene: TRBJ2-1
abundance: -
d_gene: TRBD2
CDR3aa: CASSGSGRARNEQFF
CDR3nt: TGTGCCAGCAGCGGTAGCGGGAGGGCTCGGAATGAGCAGTTCTTC

len: 14
v_gene: TRBV5-6
j_gene: TRBJ2-5
abundance: -
d_gene: TRBD2
CDR3aa: CASSFAGGLETQYF
CDR3nt: TGTGCCAGCAGCTTTGCGGGAGGGTTGGAGACCCAGTACTTC

len: 17
v_gene: TRBV18
j_gene: TRBJ1-5
abundance: -
d_gene: -
CDR3aa: CASSPIKPRVSNQPQHF
CDR3nt: TGTGCCAGCTCACCAATAAAACCGAGGGTGAGCAATCAGCCCCAGCATTTT

len: 15
v_gene: TRBV28
j_gene: TRBJ2-1
abundance: -
d_gene: -
CDR3aa: CASSRGEVAYNEQFF
CDR3nt: TGTGCCAGCAGCCGAGGGGAAGTCGCCTACAATGAGCAGTTCTTC

len: 15
v_gene: TRBV18
j_gene: TRBJ2-7
abundance: -
d_gene: TRBD2
CDR3aa: CASSTRLAGAEEQYF
CDR3nt: TGTGCCAGCTCAACAAGACTAGCGGGAGCTGAAGAGCAGTACTTC

len: 16
v_gene: TRBV6-6
j_gene: TRBJ1-2
abundance: many
d_gene: TRBD1
CDR3aa: CASSPRQGNANYGYTF
CDR3nt: TGTGCCAGCAGTCCCCGACAGGGAAACGCTAACTATGGCTACACCTTC

len: 18
v_gene: TRBV2
j_gene: TRBJ2-5
abundance: -
d_gene: TRBD2
CDR3aa: CASSDSGLAGSFGETQYF
CDR3nt: TGTGCCAGCAGTGACTCGGGACTAGCGGGATCCTTCGGCGAGACCCAGTACTTC